A selection of T cell receptor beta chains follows, all from one sample in a study of blood T cell repertoires in COVID-19. Sequencing used immunoSEQ multiplex PCR; TCRdb keeps in-frame clones, though not all of them. The top ten clones hold 3% to 4.5% of a sample with a few hundred thousand clones, 85% of them seen once. Input material: peripheral blood. These receptors were obtained from a woman between 18 and 29 years old with acute or convalescent COVID-19. Both conserved end residues are part of each CDR3. A D gene is named only where the DNA matches it firmly. Clone size appears in some rows only: once, few, many, or a class for an expanded clone.

length: 17
V: TRBV9
D: TRBD2
J: TRBJ2-7
size: NA
DNA: TGTGCCAGCAGCTTGCAGCGGGAGGCCGCCCCAGTTCCCGAGCAGTACTTC
CDR3: CASSLQREAAPVPEQYF

length: 16
V: TRBV27
D: NA
J: TRBJ1-5
size: NA
DNA: TGTGCCAGCAGTTCATACAGGGCGGATAGCAATCAGCCCCAGCATTTT
CDR3: CASSSYRADSNQPQHF

length: 14
V: TRBV7-2
D: NA
J: TRBJ1-6
size: NA
DNA: TGTGCCAGCAGCTTACCAGGCTATAATTCACCCCTCCACTTT
CDR3: CASSLPGYNSPLHF

length: 17
V: TRBV19
D: NA
J: TRBJ1-5
size: NA
DNA: TGTGCCAGTAGCTACGGGCAGGGCTCGCCTAGCAATCAGCCCCAGCATTTT
CDR3: CASSYGQGSPSNQPQHF

length: 11
V: TRBV29-1
D: NA
J: TRBJ1-1
size: NA
DNA: TGCAGCGTAGGAGGACTCGCAGAAGCTTTCTTT
CDR3: CSVGGLAEAFF

length: 14
V: TRBV2
D: TRBD1
J: TRBJ1-2
size: NA
DNA: TGTGCCAGCCTTTACTCGGCGGGACAGGATGGCTACACCTTC
CDR3: CASLYSAGQDGYTF

length: 16
V: TRBV5-1
D: TRBD2
J: TRBJ2-3
size: NA
DNA: TGCGCCAGCAGCTTGGATGTCGGGGGGAGCACAGATACGCAGTATTTT
CDR3: CASSLDVGGSTDTQYF

length: 15
V: TRBV10-1
D: NA
J: TRBJ1-6
size: NA
DNA: TGCGCCAGCAGTGAGGAGGCAACTTATAATTCACCCCTCCACTTT
CDR3: CASSEEATYNSPLHF

length: 13
V: TRBV29-1
D: NA
J: TRBJ2-7
size: few
DNA: TGCAGCGTTGCAGGCGATCTAACCTACGAGCAGTACTTC
CDR3: CSVAGDLTYEQYF

length: 12
V: TRBV2
D: TRBD1
J: TRBJ2-7
size: NA
DNA: TGTGCCGAGGGGACAGCCAAATACGAGCAGTACTTC
CDR3: CAEGTAKYEQYF

length: 14
V: TRBV29-1
D: TRBD1
J: TRBJ1-1
size: NA
DNA: TGCAGCGCCGTTCGACAGGGGGGTATCGCTGAAGCTTTCTTT
CDR3: CSAVRQGGIAEAFF